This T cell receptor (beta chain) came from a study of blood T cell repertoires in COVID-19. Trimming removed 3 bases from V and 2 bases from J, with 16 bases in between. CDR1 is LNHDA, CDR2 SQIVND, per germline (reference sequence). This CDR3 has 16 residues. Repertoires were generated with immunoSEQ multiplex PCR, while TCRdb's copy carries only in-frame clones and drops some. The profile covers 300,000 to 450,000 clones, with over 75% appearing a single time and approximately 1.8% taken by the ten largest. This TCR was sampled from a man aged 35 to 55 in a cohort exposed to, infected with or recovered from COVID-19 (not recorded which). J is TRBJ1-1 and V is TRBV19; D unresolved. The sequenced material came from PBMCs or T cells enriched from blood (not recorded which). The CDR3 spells CASSMLGGLPNTEAFF. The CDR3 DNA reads TGTGCCAGTAGTATGCTTGGAGGCCTCCCTAACACTGAAGCTTTCTTT.